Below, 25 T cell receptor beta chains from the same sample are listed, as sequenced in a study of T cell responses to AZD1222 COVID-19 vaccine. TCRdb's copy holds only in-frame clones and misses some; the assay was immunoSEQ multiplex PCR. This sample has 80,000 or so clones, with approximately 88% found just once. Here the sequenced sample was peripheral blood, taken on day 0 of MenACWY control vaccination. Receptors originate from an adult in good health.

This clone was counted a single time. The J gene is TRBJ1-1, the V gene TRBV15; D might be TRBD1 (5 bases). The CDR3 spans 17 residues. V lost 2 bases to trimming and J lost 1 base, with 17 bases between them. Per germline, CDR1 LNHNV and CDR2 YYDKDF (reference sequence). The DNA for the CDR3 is TGTGCCACCAGCAGAAGATCTCTGGGGGGACCGAACACTGAAGCTTTCTTT. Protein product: CATSRRSLGGPNTEAFF.

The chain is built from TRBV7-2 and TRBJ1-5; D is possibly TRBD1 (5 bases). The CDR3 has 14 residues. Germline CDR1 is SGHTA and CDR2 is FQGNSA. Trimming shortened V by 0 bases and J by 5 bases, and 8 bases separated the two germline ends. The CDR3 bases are TGTGCCAGCAGCTTAGCTCCGGGGGATCAGCCCCAGCATTTT. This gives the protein CASSLAPGDQPQHF.

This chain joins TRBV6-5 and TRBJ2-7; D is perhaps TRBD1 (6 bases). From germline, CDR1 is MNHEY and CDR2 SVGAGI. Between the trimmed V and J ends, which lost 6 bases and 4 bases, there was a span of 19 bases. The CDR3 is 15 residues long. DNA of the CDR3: TGTGCCAGCAGGGACAGTGCTGGTGGGGCATACGAGCAGTACTTC. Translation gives CASRDSAGGAYEQYF.

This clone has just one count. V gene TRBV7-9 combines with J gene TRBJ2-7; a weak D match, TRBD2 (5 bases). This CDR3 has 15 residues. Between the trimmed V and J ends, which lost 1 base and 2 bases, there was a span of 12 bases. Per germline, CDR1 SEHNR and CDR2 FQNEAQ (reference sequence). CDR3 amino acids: CASSLDRGKPYEQYF. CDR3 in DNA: TGTGCCAGCAGCTTAGATAGAGGGAAACCCTACGAGCAGTACTTC.

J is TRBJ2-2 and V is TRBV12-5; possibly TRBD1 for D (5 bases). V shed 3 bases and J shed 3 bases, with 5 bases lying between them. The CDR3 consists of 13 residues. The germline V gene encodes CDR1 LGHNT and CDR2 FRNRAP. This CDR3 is CASGLGDTGELFF. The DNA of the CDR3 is TGTGCTAGTGGTTTAGGGGACACCGGGGAGCTGTTTTTT. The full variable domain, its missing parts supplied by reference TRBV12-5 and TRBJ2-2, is DARVTQTPRHKVTEMGQEVTMRCQPILGHNTVFWYRQTMMQGLELLAYFRNRAPLDDSGMPKDRFSAEMPDATLATLKIQPSEPRDSAVYFCASGLGDTGELFFGEGSRLTVL.

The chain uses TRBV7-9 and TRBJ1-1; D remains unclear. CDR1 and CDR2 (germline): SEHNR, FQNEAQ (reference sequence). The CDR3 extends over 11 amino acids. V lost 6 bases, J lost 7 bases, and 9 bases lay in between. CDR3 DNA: TGTGCCAGCAGTTTCGGAGGTGAAGCTTTCTTT. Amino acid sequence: CASSFGGEAFF.

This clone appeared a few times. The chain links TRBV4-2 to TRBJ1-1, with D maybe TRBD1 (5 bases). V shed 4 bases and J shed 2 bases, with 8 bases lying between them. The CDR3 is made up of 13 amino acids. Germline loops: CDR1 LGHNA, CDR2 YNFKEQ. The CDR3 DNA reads TGTGCCAGCAGCCCCCGGGACAACACTGAAGCTTTCTTT. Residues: CASSPRDNTEAFF.

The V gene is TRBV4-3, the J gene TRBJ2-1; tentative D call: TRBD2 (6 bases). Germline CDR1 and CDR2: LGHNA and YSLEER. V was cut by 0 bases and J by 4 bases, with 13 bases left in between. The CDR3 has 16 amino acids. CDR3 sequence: CASSQDDAGPYNEQFF. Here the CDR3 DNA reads TGCGCCAGCAGCCAAGATGATGCGGGGCCTTACAATGAGCAGTTCTTC.

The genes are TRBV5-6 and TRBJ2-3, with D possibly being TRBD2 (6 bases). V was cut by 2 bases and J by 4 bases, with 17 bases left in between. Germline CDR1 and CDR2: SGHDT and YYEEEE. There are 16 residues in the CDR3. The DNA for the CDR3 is TGTGCCAGCAGCTTCCGGCGGGGCCGAGGTTCAGATACGCAGTATTTT. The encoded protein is CASSFRRGRGSDTQYF.

CDR3 protein: CASSPGLTDTQYF. DNA of the CDR3: TGTGCCAGCAGCCCAGGACTCACAGATACGCAGTATTTT. The chain combines TRBV7-8 with TRBJ2-3, with D maybe TRBD2 (5 bases). The CDR3 is 13 residues long. The germline gives CDR1 SGHVS, CDR2 FQNEAQ. V was pared by 5 bases and J by 2 bases, with 8 bases between.

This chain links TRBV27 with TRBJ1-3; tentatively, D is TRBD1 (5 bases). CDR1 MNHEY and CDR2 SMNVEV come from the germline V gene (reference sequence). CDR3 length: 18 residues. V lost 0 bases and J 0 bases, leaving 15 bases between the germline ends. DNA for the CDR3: TGTGCCAGCAGTTTATCGGGCCAGGGTACCAGCTCTGGAAACACCATATATTTT. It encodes CASSLSGQGTSSGNTIYF.

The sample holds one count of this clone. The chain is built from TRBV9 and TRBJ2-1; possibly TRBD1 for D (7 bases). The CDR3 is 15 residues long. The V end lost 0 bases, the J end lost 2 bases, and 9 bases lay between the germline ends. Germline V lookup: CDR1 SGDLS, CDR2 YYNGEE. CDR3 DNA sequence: TGTGCCAGCAGCGTAGCAGGGGGGCCCTACAATGAGCAGTTCTTC. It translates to CASSVAGGPYNEQFF.

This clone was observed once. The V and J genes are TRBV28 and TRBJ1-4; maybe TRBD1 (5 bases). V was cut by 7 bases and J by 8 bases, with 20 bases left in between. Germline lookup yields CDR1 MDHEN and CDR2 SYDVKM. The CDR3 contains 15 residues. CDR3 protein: CASTRGGKVGEKLFF. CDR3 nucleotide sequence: TGTGCCAGCACCCGTGGGGGGAAAGTTGGGGAAAAACTGTTTTTT.

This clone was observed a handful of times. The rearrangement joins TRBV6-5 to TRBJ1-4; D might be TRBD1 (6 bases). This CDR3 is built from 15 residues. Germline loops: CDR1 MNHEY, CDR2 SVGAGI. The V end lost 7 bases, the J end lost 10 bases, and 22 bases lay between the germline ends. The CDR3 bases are TGTGCCAGCATCGAAGGGATGGCAGGGGATGGAAAACTGTTTTTT. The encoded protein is CASIEGMAGDGKLFF.

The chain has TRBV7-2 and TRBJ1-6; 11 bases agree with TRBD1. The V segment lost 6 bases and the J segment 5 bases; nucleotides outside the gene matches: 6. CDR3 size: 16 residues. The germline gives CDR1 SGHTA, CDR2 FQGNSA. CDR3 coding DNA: TGTGCCAGCAGAAACCGGGGACAGGGGGATAATTCACCCCTCCACTTT. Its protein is CASRNRGQGDNSPLHF.

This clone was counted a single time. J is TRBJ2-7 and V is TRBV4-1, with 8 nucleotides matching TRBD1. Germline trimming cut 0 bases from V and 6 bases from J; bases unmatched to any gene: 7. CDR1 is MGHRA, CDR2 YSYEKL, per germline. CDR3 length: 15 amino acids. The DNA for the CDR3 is TGCGCCAGCAGCCAAGATCAGGGGGCGAGGTCCGAGCAGTACTTC. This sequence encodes CASSQDQGARSEQYF.

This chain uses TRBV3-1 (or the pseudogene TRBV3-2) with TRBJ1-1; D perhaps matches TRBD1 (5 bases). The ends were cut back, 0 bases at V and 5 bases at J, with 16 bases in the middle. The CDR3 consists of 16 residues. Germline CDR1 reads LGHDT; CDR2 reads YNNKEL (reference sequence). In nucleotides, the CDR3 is TGTGCCAGCAGCCAAGATTTCGAGGCTAAGGGGACTGAAGCTTTCTTT. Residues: CASSQDFEAKGTEAFF.

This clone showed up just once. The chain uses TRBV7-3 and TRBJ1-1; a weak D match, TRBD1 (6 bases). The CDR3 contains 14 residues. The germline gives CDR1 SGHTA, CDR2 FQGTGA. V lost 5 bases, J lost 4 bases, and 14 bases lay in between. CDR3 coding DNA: TGTGCCAGCAGCGCTACAGGGCGAGGCACTGAAGCTTTCTTT. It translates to CASSATGRGTEAFF.

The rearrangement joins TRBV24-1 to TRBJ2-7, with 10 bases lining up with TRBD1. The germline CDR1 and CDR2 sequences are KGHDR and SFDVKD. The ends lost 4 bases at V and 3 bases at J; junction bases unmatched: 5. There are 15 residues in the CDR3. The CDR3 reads CATSDPGQGIYEQYF. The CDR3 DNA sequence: TGTGCCACCAGTGACCCGGGACAGGGGATCTACGAGCAGTACTTC.

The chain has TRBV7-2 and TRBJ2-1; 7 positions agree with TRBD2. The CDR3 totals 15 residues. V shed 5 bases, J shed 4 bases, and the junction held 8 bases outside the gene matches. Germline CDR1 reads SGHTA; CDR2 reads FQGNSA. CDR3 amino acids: CASSLGWGGYNEQFF. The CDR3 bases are TGTGCCAGCAGCCTTGGTTGGGGGGGATACAATGAGCAGTTCTTC.

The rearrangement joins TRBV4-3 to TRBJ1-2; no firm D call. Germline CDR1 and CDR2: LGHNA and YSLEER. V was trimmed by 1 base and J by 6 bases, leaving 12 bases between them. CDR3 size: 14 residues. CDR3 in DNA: TGCGCCAGCAGCCAAGCCCACAGCGACCATGGCTACACCTTC. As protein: CASSQAHSDHGYTF.

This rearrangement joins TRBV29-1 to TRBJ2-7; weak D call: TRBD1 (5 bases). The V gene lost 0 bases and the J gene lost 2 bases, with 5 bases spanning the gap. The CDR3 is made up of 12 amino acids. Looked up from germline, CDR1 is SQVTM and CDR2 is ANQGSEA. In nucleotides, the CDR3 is TGCAGCGTTGAAGAGGACACCTACGAGCAGTACTTC. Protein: CSVEEDTYEQYF.

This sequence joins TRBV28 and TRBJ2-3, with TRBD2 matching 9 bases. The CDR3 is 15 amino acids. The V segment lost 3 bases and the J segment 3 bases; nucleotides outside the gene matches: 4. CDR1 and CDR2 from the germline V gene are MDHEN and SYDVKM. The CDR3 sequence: CASSFAGGLTDTQYF. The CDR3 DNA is TGTGCCAGCAGTTTTGCGGGGGGGCTAACAGATACGCAGTATTTT.

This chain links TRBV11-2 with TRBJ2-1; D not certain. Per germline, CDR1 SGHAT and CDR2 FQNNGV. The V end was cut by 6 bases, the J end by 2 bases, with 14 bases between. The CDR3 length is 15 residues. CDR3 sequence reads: CASSPSGLTYNEQFF. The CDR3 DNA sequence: TGTGCCAGCAGTCCGTCGGGTTTAACCTACAATGAGCAGTTCTTC.

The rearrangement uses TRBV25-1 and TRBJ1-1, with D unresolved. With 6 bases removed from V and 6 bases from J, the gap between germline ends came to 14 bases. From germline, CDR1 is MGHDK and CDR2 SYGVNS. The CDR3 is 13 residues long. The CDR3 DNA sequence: TGTGCCAGCAGCCCCACCTCCCAGCCTGAAGCTTTCTTT. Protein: CASSPTSQPEAFF.